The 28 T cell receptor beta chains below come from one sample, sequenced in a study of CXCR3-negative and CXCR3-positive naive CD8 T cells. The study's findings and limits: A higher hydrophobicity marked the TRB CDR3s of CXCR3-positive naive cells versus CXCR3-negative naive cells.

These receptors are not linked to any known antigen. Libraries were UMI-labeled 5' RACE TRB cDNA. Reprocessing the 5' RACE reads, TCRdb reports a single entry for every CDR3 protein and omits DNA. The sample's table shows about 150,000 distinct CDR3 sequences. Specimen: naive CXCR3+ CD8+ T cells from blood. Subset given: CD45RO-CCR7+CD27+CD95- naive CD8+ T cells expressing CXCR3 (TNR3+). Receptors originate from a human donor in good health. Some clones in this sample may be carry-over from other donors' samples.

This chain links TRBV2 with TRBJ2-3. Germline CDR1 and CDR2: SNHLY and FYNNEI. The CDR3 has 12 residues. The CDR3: CATPVSTDTQYF.

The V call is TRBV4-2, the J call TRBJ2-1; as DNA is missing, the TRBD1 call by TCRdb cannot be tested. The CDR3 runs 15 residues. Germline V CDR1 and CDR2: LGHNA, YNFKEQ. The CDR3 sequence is CASSPITGSSNEQFF.

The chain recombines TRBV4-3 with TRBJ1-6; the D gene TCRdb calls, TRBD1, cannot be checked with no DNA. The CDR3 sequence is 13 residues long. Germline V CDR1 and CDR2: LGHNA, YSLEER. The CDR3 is CASSQSPDSPLHF.

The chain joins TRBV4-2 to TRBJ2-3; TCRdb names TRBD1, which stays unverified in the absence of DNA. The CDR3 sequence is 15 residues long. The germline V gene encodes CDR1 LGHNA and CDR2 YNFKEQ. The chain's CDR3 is CASSQVRELADTQYF.

The CDR3 spells CASILNPMGGTEAFF. The gene calls are TRBV19 and TRBJ1-1; TCRdb's D gene call, TRBD1, goes unchecked for lack of DNA. The length of the CDR3 is 15 residues. Per germline, CDR1 LNHDA and CDR2 SQIVND (reference sequence).

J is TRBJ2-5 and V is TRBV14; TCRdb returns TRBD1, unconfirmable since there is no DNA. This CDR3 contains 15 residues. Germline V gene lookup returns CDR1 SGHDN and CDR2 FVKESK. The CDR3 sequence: CASSQRVWGQETQYF. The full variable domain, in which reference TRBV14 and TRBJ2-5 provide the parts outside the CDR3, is EAGVTQFPSHSVIEKGQTVTLRCDPISGHDNLYWYRRVMGKEIKFLLHFVKESKQDESGMPNNRFLAERTGGTYSTLKVQPAELEDSGVYFCASSQRVWGQETQYFGPGTRLLVL.

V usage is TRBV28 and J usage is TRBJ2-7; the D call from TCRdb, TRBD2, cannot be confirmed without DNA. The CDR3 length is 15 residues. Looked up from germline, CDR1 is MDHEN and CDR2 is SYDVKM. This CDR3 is CASSLPTREINEQYF.

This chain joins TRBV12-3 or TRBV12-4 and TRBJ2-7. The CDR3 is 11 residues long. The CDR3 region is CASSTSLVQYF.

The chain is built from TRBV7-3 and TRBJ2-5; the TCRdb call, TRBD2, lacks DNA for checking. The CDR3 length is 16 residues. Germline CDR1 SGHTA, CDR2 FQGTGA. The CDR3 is CASSLLAGVGQETQYF. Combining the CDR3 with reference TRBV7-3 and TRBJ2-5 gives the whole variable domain GAGVSQTPSNKVTEKGKYVELRCDPISGHTALYWYRQSLGQGPEFLIYFQGTGAADDSGLPNDRFFAVRPEGSVSTLKIQRTERGDSAVYLCASSLLAGVGQETQYFGPGTRLLVL.

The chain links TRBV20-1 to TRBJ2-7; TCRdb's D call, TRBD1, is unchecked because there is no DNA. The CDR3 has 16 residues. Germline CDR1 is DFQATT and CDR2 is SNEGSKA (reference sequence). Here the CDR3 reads CSAGAPVQEQSYEQYF.

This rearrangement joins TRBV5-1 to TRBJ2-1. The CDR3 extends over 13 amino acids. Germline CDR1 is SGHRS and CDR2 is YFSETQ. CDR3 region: CASSALYYNEQFF.

The CDR3 is CSVPWLAGEDTQYF. The chain has TRBV29-1 and TRBJ2-3; TCRdb names TRBD2, which stays unverified in the absence of DNA. This CDR3 has 14 residues. The germline V gene encodes CDR1 SQVTM and CDR2 ANQGSEA.

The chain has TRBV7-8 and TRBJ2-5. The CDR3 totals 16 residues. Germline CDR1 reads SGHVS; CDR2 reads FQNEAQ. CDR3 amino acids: CASSLSASLGQETQYF. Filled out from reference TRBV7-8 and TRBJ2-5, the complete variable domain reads GAGVSQSPRYKVAKRGQDVALRCDPISGHVSLFWYQQALGQGPEFLTYFQNEAQLDKSGLPSDRFFAERPEGSVSTLKIQRTQQEDSAVYLCASSLSASLGQETQYFGPGTRLLVL.

This CDR3 is CASSPGRAAEQYF. The chain employs TRBV5-4 and TRBJ2-7. CDR1 and CDR2 (germline): SGHNT, YYREEE (reference sequence). This CDR3 region has 13 residues. Full variable domain (remainder filled in from reference TRBV5-4 and TRBJ2-7): ETGVTQSPTHLIKTRGQQVTLRCSSQSGHNTVSWYQQALGQGPQFIFQYYREEENGRGNFPPRFSGLQFPNYSSELNVNALELDDSALYLCASSPGRAAEQYFGPGTRLTVT.

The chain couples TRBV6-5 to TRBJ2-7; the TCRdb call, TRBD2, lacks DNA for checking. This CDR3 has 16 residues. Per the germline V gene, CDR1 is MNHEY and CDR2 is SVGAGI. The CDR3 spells CASSYSTVYAGSEQYF.

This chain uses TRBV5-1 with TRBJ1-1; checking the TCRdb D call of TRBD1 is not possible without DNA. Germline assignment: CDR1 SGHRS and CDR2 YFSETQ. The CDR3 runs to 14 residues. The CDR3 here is CASSLQEPLTEAFF.

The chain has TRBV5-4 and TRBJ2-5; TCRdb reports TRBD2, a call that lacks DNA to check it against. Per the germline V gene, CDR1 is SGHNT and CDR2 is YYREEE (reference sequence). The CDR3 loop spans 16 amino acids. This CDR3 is CASSLLAESPGETQYF.

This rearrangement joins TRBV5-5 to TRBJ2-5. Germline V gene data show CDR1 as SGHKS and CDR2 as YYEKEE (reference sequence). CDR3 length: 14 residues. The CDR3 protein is CASSLGYGQETQYF.

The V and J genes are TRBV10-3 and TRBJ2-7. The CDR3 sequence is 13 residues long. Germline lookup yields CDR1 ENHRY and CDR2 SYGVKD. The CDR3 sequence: CATTQGGTYEQYF.

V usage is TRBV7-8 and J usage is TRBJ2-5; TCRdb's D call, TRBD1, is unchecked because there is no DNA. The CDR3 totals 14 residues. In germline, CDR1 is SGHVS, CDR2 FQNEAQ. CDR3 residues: CASSLLSLGETQYF. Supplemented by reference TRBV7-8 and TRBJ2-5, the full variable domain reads GAGVSQSPRYKVAKRGQDVALRCDPISGHVSLFWYQQALGQGPEFLTYFQNEAQLDKSGLPSDRFFAERPEGSVSTLKIQRTQQEDSAVYLCASSLLSLGETQYFGPGTRLLVL.

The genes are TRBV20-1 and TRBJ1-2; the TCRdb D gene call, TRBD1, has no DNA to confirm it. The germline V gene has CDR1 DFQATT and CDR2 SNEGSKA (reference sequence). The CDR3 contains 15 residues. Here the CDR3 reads CSAPFDPGTNYGYTF.

The CDR3 sequence is CASSIDFAGMNTEAFF. The chain combines TRBV19 with TRBJ1-1; the D call of TRBD1 rests on TCRdb alone, since no DNA is present to check it. CDR1 LNHDA and CDR2 SQIVND come from the germline V gene (reference sequence). CDR3 length: 16 amino acids.

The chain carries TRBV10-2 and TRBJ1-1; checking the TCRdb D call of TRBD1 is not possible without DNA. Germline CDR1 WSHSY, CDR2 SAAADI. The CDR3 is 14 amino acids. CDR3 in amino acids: CASSDFTGMTEAFF.

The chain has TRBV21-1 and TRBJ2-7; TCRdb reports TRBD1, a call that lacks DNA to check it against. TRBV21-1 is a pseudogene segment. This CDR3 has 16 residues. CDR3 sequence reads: CASRVNRGRMINEQYF.

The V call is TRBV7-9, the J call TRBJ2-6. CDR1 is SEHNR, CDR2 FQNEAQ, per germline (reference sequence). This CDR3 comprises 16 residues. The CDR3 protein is CASSLARGSGANVLTF.

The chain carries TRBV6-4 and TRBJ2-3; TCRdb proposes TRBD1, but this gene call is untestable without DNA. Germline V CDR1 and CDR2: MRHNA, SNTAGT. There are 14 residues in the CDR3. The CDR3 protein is CASSGSAAPDTQYF.

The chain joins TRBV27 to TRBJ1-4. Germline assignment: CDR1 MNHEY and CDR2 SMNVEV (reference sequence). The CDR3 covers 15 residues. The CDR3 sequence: CASRPAGRSNEKLFF.

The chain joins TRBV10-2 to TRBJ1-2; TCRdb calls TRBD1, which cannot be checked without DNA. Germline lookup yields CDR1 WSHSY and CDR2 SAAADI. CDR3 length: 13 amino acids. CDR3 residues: CASSETGGGGYTF.